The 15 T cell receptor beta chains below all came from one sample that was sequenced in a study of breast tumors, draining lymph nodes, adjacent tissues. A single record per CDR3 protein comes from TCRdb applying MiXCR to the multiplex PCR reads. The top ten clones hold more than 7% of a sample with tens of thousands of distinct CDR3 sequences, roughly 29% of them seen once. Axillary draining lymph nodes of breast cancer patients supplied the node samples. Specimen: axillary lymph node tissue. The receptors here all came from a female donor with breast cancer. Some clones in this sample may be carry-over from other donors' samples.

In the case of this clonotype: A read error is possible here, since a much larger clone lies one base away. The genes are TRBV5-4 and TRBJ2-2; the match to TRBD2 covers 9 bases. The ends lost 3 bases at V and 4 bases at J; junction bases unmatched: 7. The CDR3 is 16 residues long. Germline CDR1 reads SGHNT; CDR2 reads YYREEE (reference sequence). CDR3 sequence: CASSSSGTRATGELFF. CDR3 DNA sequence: TGTGCCAGCAGCTCTAGCGGGACACGGGCCACCGGGGAGCTGTTTTTT.

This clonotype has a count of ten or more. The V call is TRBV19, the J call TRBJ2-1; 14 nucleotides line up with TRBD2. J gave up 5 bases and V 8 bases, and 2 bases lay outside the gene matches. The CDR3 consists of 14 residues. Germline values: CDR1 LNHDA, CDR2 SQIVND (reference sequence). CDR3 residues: CASGTSGGNNEQFF. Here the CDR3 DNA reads TGTGCCAGTGGGACTAGCGGGGGTAACAATGAGCAGTTCTTC.

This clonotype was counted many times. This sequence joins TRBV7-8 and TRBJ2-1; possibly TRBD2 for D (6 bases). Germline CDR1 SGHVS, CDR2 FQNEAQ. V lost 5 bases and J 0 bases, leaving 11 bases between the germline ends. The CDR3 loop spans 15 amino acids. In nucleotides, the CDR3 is TGTGCCAGCAGCAGGGAGGTGAGCTCCTACAATGAGCAGTTCTTC. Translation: CASSREVSSYNEQFF. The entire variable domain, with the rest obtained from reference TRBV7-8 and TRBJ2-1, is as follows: GAGVSQSPRYKVAKRGQDVALRCDPISGHVSLFWYQQALGQGPEFLTYFQNEAQLDKSGLPSDRFFAERPEGSVSTLKIQRTQQEDSAVYLCASSREVSSYNEQFFGPGTRLTVL.

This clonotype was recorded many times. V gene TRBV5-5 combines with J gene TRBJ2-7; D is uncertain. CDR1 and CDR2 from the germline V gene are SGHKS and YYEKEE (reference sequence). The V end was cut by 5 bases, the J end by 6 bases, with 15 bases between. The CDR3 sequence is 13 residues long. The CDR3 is CASSIVSLGEQYF. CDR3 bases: TGTGCCAGCAGTATTGTGTCTCTGGGCGAGCAGTACTTC.

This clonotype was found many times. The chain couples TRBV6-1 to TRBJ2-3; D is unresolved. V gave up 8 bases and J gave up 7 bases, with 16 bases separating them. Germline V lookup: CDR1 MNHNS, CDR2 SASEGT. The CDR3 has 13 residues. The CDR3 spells CASLWAGGHTQYF. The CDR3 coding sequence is TGTGCCAGCCTATGGGCCGGCGGTCATACGCAGTATTTT.

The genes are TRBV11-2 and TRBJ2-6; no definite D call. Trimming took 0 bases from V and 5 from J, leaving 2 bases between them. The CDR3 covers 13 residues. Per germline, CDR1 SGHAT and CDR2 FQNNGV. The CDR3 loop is CASSLERANVLTF. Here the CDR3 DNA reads TGTGCCAGCAGCTTAGAGCGGGCCAACGTCCTGACTTTC.

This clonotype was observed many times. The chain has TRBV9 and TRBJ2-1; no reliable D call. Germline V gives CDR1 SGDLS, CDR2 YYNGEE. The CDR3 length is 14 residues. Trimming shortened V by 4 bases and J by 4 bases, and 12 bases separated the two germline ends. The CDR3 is CASSPSTVYNEQFF. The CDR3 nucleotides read TGTGCCAGCAGCCCCAGCACAGTTTACAATGAGCAGTTCTTC.

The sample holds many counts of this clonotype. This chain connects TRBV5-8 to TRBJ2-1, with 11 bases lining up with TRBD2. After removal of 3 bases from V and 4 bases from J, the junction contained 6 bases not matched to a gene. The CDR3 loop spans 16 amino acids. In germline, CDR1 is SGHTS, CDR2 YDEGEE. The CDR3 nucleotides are TGTGCCAGCAGCTGGACCGGGACTAGCGGTTACAATGAGCAGTTCTTC. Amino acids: CASSWTGTSGYNEQFF. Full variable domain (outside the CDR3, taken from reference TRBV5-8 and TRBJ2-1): EAGVTQSPTHLIKTRGQQATLRCSPISGHTSVYWYQQALGLGLQFLLWYDEGEERNRGNFPPRFSGRQFPNYSSELNVNALELEDSALYLCASSWTGTSGYNEQFFGPGTRLTVL.

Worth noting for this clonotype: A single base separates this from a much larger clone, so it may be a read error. The CDR3 reads CASSQVKLTSYNAQFF. The CDR3 bases are TGTGCCAGCAGCCAAGTGAAACTTACCTCCTACAATGCGCAGTTCTTC. The chain combines TRBV14 with TRBJ2-1, with D unclear. This CDR3 contains 16 residues. Germline V lookup: CDR1 SGHDN, CDR2 FVKESK.

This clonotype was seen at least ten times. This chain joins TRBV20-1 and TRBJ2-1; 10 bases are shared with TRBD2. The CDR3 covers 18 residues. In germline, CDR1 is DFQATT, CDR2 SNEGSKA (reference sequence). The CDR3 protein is CSSAGFSGRTSSYNEQFF. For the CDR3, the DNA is TGCAGCTCCGCCGGATTTAGCGGGAGGACCTCTTCCTACAATGAGCAGTTCTTC.

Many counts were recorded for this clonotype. The CDR3 nucleotides read TGTGCCAGCAGTTTATCAGCGCGCGAGCAGTTCTTC. It encodes CASSLSAREQFF. The rearrangement uses TRBV27 and TRBJ2-1, with D hard to call. The CDR3 runs 12 residues. The germline V gene encodes CDR1 MNHEY and CDR2 SMNVEV (reference sequence). Trimming left V 0 bases short and J 10 bases short, with 7 bases between.

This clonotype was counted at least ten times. The CDR3 sequence: CASSLAQGSNQPQHF. DNA for the CDR3: TGTGCCAGCAGTTTAGCTCAAGGTAGCAATCAGCCCCAGCATTTT. The J gene is TRBJ1-5, the V gene TRBV12-3 or TRBV12-4, with D hard to call. The CDR3 totals 15 residues. The ends were cut back, 0 bases at V and 0 bases at J, with 6 bases in the middle.

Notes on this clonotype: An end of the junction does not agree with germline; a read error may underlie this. The chain's CDR3 is CAGSLAFTSGGYEQYF. In DNA form, the CDR3 reads TGTGCCGGCAGCTTAGCGTTCACTAGCGGGGGCTACGAGCAGTACTTT. The chain joins TRBV7-8 to TRBJ2-7, with 11 bases matching TRBD2. The CDR3 totals 16 residues. The germline V gene has CDR1 SGHVS and CDR2 FQNEAQ.

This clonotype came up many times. The CDR3 DNA reads TGTGCCTTTACGGCTAGCGGAGACAATGAGCAGTTCTTC. This encodes CAFTASGDNEQFF. V is TRBV30 and J is TRBJ2-1; the match to TRBD2 covers 7 bases. The germline V gene encodes CDR1 GTSNPN and CDR2 SVGIG (reference sequence). J gave up 5 bases and V 7 bases, and 8 bases lay outside the gene matches. The CDR3 sequence is 13 residues long.

Here the CDR3 DNA reads TGTGCCTGGAGTGTAGGAAGTACTGAAGCTTTCTTT. Translating it yields CAWSVGSTEAFF. V usage is TRBV30 and J usage is TRBJ1-1; D gene ambiguous. CDR1 and CDR2 from the germline V gene are GTSNPN and SVGIG (reference sequence). V lost 0 bases and J lost 5, with 7 bases in between. This CDR3 has 12 amino acids.